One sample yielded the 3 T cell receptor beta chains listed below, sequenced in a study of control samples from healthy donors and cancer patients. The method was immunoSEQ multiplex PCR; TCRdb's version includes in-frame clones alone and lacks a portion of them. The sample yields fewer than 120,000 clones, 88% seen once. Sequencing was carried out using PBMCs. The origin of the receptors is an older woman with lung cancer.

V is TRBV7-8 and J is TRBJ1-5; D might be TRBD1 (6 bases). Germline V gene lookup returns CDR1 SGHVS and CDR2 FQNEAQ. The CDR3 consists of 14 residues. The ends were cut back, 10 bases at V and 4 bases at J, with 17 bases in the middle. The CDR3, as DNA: TGTGCCACTGGCCCATTCACAGGGAATCAGCCCCAGCATTTT. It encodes CATGPFTGNQPQHF. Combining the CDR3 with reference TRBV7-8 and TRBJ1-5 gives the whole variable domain GAGVSQSPRYKVAKRGQDVALRCDPISGHVSLFWYQQALGQGPEFLTYFQNEAQLDKSGLPSDRFFAERPEGSVSTLKIQRTQQEDSAVYLCATGPFTGNQPQHFGDGTRLSIL.

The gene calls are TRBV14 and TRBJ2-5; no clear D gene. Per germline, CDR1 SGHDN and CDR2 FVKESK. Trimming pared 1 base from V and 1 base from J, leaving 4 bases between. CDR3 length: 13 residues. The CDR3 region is CASSQAPQETQYF. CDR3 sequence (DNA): TGTGCCAGCAGCCAAGCACCCCAAGAGACCCAGTACTTC.

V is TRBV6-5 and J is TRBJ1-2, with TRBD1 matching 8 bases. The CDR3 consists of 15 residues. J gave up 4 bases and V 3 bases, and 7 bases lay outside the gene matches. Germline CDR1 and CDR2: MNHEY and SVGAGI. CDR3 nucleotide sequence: TGTGCCAGCAGTTATTCCCGGGACAGGACCTATGGCTACACCTTC. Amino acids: CASSYSRDRTYGYTF.